This T cell receptor (beta chain) was documented in a study of regulatory T cells in long-lasting Graves disease. This CDR3 spans 13 amino acids. Per germline, CDR1 LGHDT and CDR2 YNNKEL (reference sequence). Trimming removed 1 base from V and 10 bases from J, with 11 bases in between. This clonotype was seen many times. Time point in this sample: persistent/refractory GD, antithyroid drugs over 5 years with positive TRAb. Extracted PBMC RNA gave rise to the TCR library. With iRepertoire HTBI primers and Arm-PCR of CDR3 regions, TCR beta libraries were built. TCRdb re-derived calls from the multiplex PCR reads in MiXCR, one entry per CDR3 protein. The table includes some 440,000 distinct CDR3 sequences, around 20% detected once.

V and J are TRBV3-1 and TRBJ2-4, with D maybe TRBD1 (6 bases). The TCR was taken from a female donor with Graves disease. The specimen was peripheral blood mononuclear cells (PBMCs), collected when the disease was refractory, from a patient treated with antithyroid drugs. CDR3 residues: CASSQGARGIQYF. The CDR3 nucleotides read TGTGCCAGCAGCCAAGGGGCCAGGGGTATTCAGTACTTC. The full variable domain, in which reference TRBV3-1 and TRBJ2-4 provide the parts outside the CDR3, is DTAVSQTPKYLVTQMGNDKSIKCEQNLGHDTMYWYKQDSKKFLKIMFSYNNKELIINETVPNRFSPKSPDKAHLNLHINSLELGDSAVYFCASSQGARGIQYFGAGTRLSVL.